A single sample gave rise to the 23 T cell receptor beta chains below, sequenced in a study of shared clonotypes between healthy human individuals. Using immunoSEQ multiplex PCR, the repertoire was profiled, and TCRdb retains in-frame clones only, with some absent. The sample contains about 510,000 clones, nearly 80% of which appear only once. Material: PBMCs. Every receptor here comes from a middle-aged woman in good health. Some clones in this sample may be carry-over from other donors' samples.

This chain links TRBV30 with TRBJ2-7; the D gene is possibly TRBD2 (6 bases). Looked up from germline, CDR1 is GTSNPN and CDR2 is SVGIG (reference sequence). The V end lost 0 bases, the J end lost 6 bases, and 9 bases lay between the germline ends. The CDR3 totals 12 residues. The CDR3 DNA is TGTGCCTGGAGTGTGTGGAGGGGCGAGCAGTACTTC. Amino acid sequence: CAWSVWRGEQYF.

The genes are TRBV7-9 and TRBJ1-1, with 7 bases fitting TRBD1. Unmatched junction bases numbered 2, after V lost 4 bases and J lost 3 bases. Germline CDR1 SEHNR, CDR2 FQNEAQ (reference sequence). This CDR3 spans 13 amino acids. Written as DNA, the CDR3 is TGTGCCAGCAGCTCGGGACAGTACACTGAAGCTTTCTTT. Protein sequence: CASSSGQYTEAFF.

This clone came up a few times. CDR3 residues: CASSPMRGGQTEAFF. The CDR3 DNA sequence: TGTGCCAGTAGTCCCATGAGGGGGGGCCAGACTGAAGCTTTCTTT. V is TRBV19 and J is TRBJ1-1; the D gene is possibly TRBD1 (6 bases). The CDR3 has 15 amino acids. Germline V gene sequence: CDR1 LNHDA, CDR2 SQIVND (reference sequence). Trimming took off 5 bases at V and 5 bases at J, with 18 bases between the two ends.

The rearrangement links TRBV28 to TRBJ2-1; 8 bases align to TRBD1. V trimming: 5 bases; J trimming: 0 bases; junction bases outside the gene matches: 6. The CDR3 is 16 amino acids. In germline, CDR1 is MDHEN, CDR2 SYDVKM. The CDR3 spells CASSLDRAPSYNEQFF. The CDR3 DNA sequence: TGTGCCAGCAGTCTGGACAGGGCGCCCTCCTACAATGAGCAGTTCTTC.

V and J are TRBV15 and TRBJ2-7; D remains unclear. The CDR3 consists of 14 residues. Trimming took 0 bases from V and 0 from J, leaving 6 bases between them. Germline CDR1 and CDR2: LNHNV and YYDKDF (reference sequence). In DNA form, the CDR3 reads TGTGCCACCAGCAGAGAGGGTAGCTCCTACGAGCAGTACTTC. It codes for CATSREGSSYEQYF.

In this sample, this clone turned up once. The chain carries TRBV2 and TRBJ1-1; TRBD1 might be the D (6 bases). The CDR3 contains 18 residues. V was trimmed by 6 bases and J by 5 bases, leaving 28 bases between them. CDR1 and CDR2 (germline): SNHLY, FYNNEI. The CDR3 is CASRLESMWGGAQTEAFF. CDR3 bases: TGTGCCAGCAGATTAGAGTCAATGTGGGGGGGCGCCCAAACTGAAGCTTTCTTT.

The chain joins TRBV9 to TRBJ2-1; a weak D match, TRBD1 (5 bases). Trimming removed 0 bases from V and 8 bases from J, with 15 bases in between. This CDR3 has 15 amino acids. Germline V lookup: CDR1 SGDLS, CDR2 YYNGEE. Here the CDR3 reads CASSVEGWATDEQFF. The CDR3 coding sequence is TGTGCCAGCAGCGTAGAGGGGTGGGCTACAGATGAGCAGTTCTTC.

The rearrangement links TRBV9 to TRBJ2-1, with 7 bases aligning to TRBD1. The junction had 4 bases not matched to a gene; V was cut back by 4 bases and J by 0 bases. The V gene's germline CDR1 is SGDLS and CDR2 YYNGEE. The CDR3 covers 15 residues. CDR3 bases: TGTGCCAGCAGCCTAAGGGACAGCTCCTACAATGAGCAGTTCTTC. Residues: CASSLRDSSYNEQFF. The full variable domain, with the rest looked up from reference TRBV9 and TRBJ2-1, is DSGVTQTPKHLITATGQRVTLRCSPRSGDLSVYWYQQSLDQGLQFLIQYYNGEERAKGNILERFSAQQFPDLHSELNLSSLELGDSALYFCASSLRDSSYNEQFFGPGTRLTVL.

V is TRBV7-9 and J is TRBJ2-3; TRBD1 aligns across 7 bases. This CDR3 is 18 amino acids long. Germline CDR1 is SEHNR and CDR2 is FQNEAQ (reference sequence). With 5 bases clipped from V and 1 base from J, the junction kept 15 bases outside the gene matches. The CDR3 here is CASSLGQAGRLGTDTQYF. CDR3 in DNA: TGTGCCAGCAGCCTAGGACAGGCCGGTCGGTTGGGCACAGATACGCAGTATTTT. The whole variable domain, filled in from reference TRBV7-9 and TRBJ2-3, reads DTGVSQNPRHKITKRGQNVTFRCDPISEHNRLYWYRQTLGQGPEFLTYFQNEAQLEKSRLLSDRFSAERPKGSFSTLEIQRTEQGDSAMYLCASSLGQAGRLGTDTQYFGPGTRLTVL.

The rearrangement joins TRBV28 to TRBJ1-3; the match to TRBD1 covers 9 bases. Germline loops: CDR1 MDHEN, CDR2 SYDVKM. This CDR3 contains 15 residues. V shed 10 bases, J shed 0 bases, and the junction held 7 bases outside the gene matches. CDR3 region: CATGQGLYSGNTIYF. The CDR3 bases are TGTGCCACCGGACAGGGGCTTTACTCTGGAAACACCATATATTTT.

The V gene is TRBV2, the J gene TRBJ2-2, with 7 bases aligning to TRBD1. CDR3 length: 16 amino acids. Trimming removed 6 bases from V and 5 bases from J; junction bases left unmatched: 12. Looked up from germline, CDR1 is SNHLY and CDR2 is FYNNEI. The CDR3 DNA reads TGTGCCAGCAGCGGAGAGGGGGCTTCAGTTACCGGGGAGCTGTTTTTT. Amino acids: CASSGEGASVTGELFF.

The chain joins TRBV11-2 to TRBJ2-7, with D perhaps TRBD2 (5 bases). V was shortened by 2 bases and J by 0 bases, with 14 bases between the two germline ends. The length of the CDR3 is 16 residues. CDR1 and CDR2 from the germline V gene are SGHAT and FQNNGV. The DNA of the CDR3 is TGTGCCAGCAGCTTAAGGCGACTACCGCCCTCCTACGAGCAGTACTTC. The encoded protein is CASSLRRLPPSYEQYF.

This clone appeared once. The chain combines TRBV11-2 with TRBJ2-1; D ambiguous. Germline assignment: CDR1 SGHAT and CDR2 FQNNGV. This CDR3 is 14 amino acids long. Between the trimmed V and J ends, which lost 1 base and 2 bases, there was a span of 6 bases. The CDR3 loop reads CASSLGQAYNEQFF. The CDR3 region has the DNA TGTGCCAGCAGCTTAGGACAAGCCTACAATGAGCAGTTCTTC.

This clone was seen a few times. V usage is TRBV7-2 and J usage is TRBJ1-2, with TRBD1 identical over 7 bases. The length of the CDR3 is 15 residues. Trimming at V came to 5 bases and at J to 4 bases, leaving 10 bases not matched to a gene. Germline V gene sequence: CDR1 SGHTA, CDR2 FQGNSA. CDR3 loop: CASSPRQGFSYGYTF. The CDR3 DNA follows: TGTGCCAGCAGCCCAAGACAGGGTTTCAGCTATGGCTACACCTTC.

This chain uses TRBV30 with TRBJ2-5; 7 nucleotides align to TRBD1. The CDR3 is 14 residues long. CDR1 is GTSNPN and CDR2 is SVGIG in the germline V gene (reference sequence). With V trimmed by 2 bases and J by 1 base, 4 bases remained unmatched. DNA for the CDR3: TGTGCCTGGAGTCAGACAGGGCTCCAAGAGACCCAGTACTTC. Translated, it gives CAWSQTGLQETQYF. Together with reference TRBV30 and TRBJ2-5, the CDR3 gives the full variable domain: SQTIHQWPATLVQPVGSPLSLECTVEGTSNPNLYWYRQAAGRGLQLLFYSVGIGQISSEVPQNLSASRPQDRQFILSSKKLLLSDSGFYLCAWSQTGLQETQYFGPGTRLLVL.

Only one count was recorded for this clone. The chain combines TRBV10-3 with TRBJ2-5; TRBD1 is a possible D gene (5 bases). V shed 3 bases and J shed 2 bases, with 10 bases lying between them. CDR3 length equals 14 residues. CDR1 and CDR2 from the germline V gene are ENHRY and SYGVKD. The CDR3 coding sequence is TGTGCCATCAGTGATCCAGCAGGGCAAGAGACCCAGTACTTC. Translation gives CAISDPAGQETQYF.

The chain is built from TRBV7-9 and TRBJ2-7; 7 nucleotides line up with TRBD2. V dropped 6 bases and J dropped 6; count of bases not matched to a gene: 8. CDR1 and CDR2 (germline): SEHNR, FQNEAQ (reference sequence). The CDR3 covers 13 residues. CDR3 amino acids: CASRPGLLSEQYF. CDR3 sequence (DNA): TGTGCCAGCAGGCCGGGACTACTCTCCGAGCAGTACTTC.

V is TRBV2 and J is TRBJ2-7; D is perhaps TRBD1 (6 bases). Looked up from germline, CDR1 is SNHLY and CDR2 is FYNNEI. The germline V and J ends were trimmed by 7 bases and 4 bases, with 17 bases remaining between them. CDR3 length equals 14 residues. This CDR3 reads CASTEGWGLYEQYF. CDR3 in DNA: TGTGCCAGCACCGAGGGTTGGGGGCTATACGAGCAGTACTTC.

V gene TRBV5-5 combines with J gene TRBJ2-7, with D possibly being TRBD2 (6 bases). Germline-derived CDR1 and CDR2 are SGHKS and YYEKEE (reference sequence). The length of the CDR3 is 16 residues. V lost 3 bases and J lost 5, with 21 bases in between. The CDR3 bases are TGTGCCAGCAGCTACGACGGAGGGTCCGAAAACCACGAGCAGTACTTC. Translation gives CASSYDGGSENHEQYF.

This rearrangement joins TRBV5-4 to TRBJ1-1; possibly TRBD1 for D (5 bases). V was clipped by 4 bases and J by 1 base, with 17 bases between them. CDR1 and CDR2 (germline): SGHNT, YYREEE (reference sequence). The CDR3 totals 16 residues. The CDR3 loop is CASSQEGAGPNTEAFF. For the CDR3, the DNA is TGTGCCAGCAGCCAAGAGGGCGCGGGGCCGAACACTGAAGCTTTCTTT.

V is TRBV2 and J is TRBJ2-7; D is perhaps TRBD2 (6 bases). CDR3 size: 13 residues. V was pared by 3 bases and J by 2 bases, with 8 bases between. The V gene's germline CDR1 is SNHLY and CDR2 FYNNEI. For the CDR3, the DNA is TGTGCCAGCAGTGACGGGGGAACCTACGAGCAGTACTTC. Translation gives CASSDGGTYEQYF.

The genes are TRBV7-3 and TRBJ2-1; D is possibly TRBD2 (5 bases). Deletions cut 5 bases from V and 0 bases from J, with 11 bases between. Germline V gene data show CDR1 as SGHTA and CDR2 as FQGTGA. The length of the CDR3 is 15 residues. This chain's CDR3 is CASSRLGSSYNEQFF. CDR3 bases: TGTGCCAGCAGCCGGTTGGGGAGCTCCTACAATGAGCAGTTCTTC.

The rearrangement links TRBV13 to TRBJ2-1; 11 bases are shared with TRBD2. CDR3 length: 15 residues. V lost 5 bases, J lost 6 bases, and 6 bases stayed unmatched. Germline V gives CDR1 PRHDT, CDR2 FYEKMQ (reference sequence). The CDR3 DNA reads as TGTGCCAGCAGCCCGATGGGACTAGCGGCCAATGAGCAGTTCTTC. Translated, it gives CASSPMGLAANEQFF.